The entry that follows covers one TCR beta chain sequence. Indicated time point: blood 4 weeks post-SBRT, at nephrectomy. Treatment defined: 15 Gy SBRT to primary tumor, nephrectomy 4 weeks later. Germline CDR1 reads MNHNS; CDR2 reads SASEGT. The CDR3 is made up of 14 amino acids. With 2 bases removed from V and 0 bases from J, the gap between germline ends came to 5 bases. The protocol was immunoSEQ multiplex PCR, while the TCRdb copy is restricted to in-frame clones and leaves out a portion. The top ten clones hold around 7.7% of a sample with some 97,000 clones, about 79% of them seen once. This record comes from a study of radiation and T cells in renal cell carcinoma.

Sample: blood, taken from a patient whose treatment included radiotherapy and nephrectomy. The chain carries TRBV6-1 and TRBJ1-5; no definite D call. The receptor was derived from a man aged 55 to 70 with renal cell carcinoma. The CDR3 reads CASSERGSNQPQHF. CDR3 in DNA: TGTGCCAGCAGTGAACGGGGTAGCAATCAGCCCCAGCATTTT.